Shown below are 12 T cell receptor beta chains from a single sample sequenced in a study of graft-versus-host responses after intestinal transplantation listed by TCRdb under 2021. This specimen's time point label, interpreted: cells obtained before transplantation from donor or recipient. The antigens these receptors bind are not known. Library preparation used the immunoSEQ multiplex PCR assay. Here the immuneACCESS table is served through TCRdb, limited to in-frame sequences with V and J called. Missing clones are a known gap in these copies; in checked studies unresolved V genes cover under half, and the rest lacks a known reason. For this sample the table gives tens of thousands of clones, of which 90% were detected only once. About 4% of the sample comes from the top ten. The sample in question was unstimulated CD8+ T cells sorted from spleen or lymph node cells, obtained before transplant. The receptor set was obtained from a human donor who was the organ donor for an intestinal transplant.

This clone was seen a handful of times. The CDR3 here is CASSAEGGTGNTEAFF. CDR3 DNA sequence: TGTGCCAGCAGTGCCGAAGGGGGCACAGGAAACACTGAAGCTTTCTTT. The rearrangement uses TRBV6-1 and TRBJ1-1; 7 nucleotides agree with TRBD1. Trimming cost V 4 bases and J 2 bases; bases outside gene matches: 10. CDR3 size: 16 residues. Germline V gene sequence: CDR1 MNHNS, CDR2 SASEGT.

This chain uses TRBV7-9 with TRBJ2-1, with 11 nucleotides matching TRBD1. CDR1 is SEHNR, CDR2 FQNEAQ, per germline (reference sequence). V lost 6 bases and J lost 5; bases outside the gene matches: 6. The CDR3 is made up of 15 amino acids. The CDR3 coding sequence is TGTGCCAGCAGTTATCCGGGACAGGGGGACAATGAGCAGTTCTTC. Its translation is CASSYPGQGDNEQFF.

The V gene is TRBV2, the J gene TRBJ1-5, with TRBD1 matching 7 bases. V lost 6 bases, J lost 3 bases, and 8 bases stayed unmatched. CDR1 is SNHLY, CDR2 FYNNEI, per germline. The CDR3 is made up of 15 amino acids. The CDR3 protein is CASRTGARNNQPQHF. CDR3 in DNA: TGTGCCAGCAGAACAGGGGCCCGCAACAATCAGCCCCAGCATTTT. The complete variable domain, with remaining parts taken from reference TRBV2 and TRBJ1-5, reads EPEVTQTPSHQVTQMGQEVILRCVPISNHLYFYWYRQILGQKVEFLVSFYNNEISEKSEIFDDQFSVERPDGSNFTLKIRSTKLEDSAMYFCASRTGARNNQPQHFGDGTRLSIL.

This sequence joins TRBV18 and TRBJ2-7; D perhaps matches TRBD2 (7 bases). V was trimmed by 8 bases and J by 4 bases, leaving 18 bases between them. Germline CDR1 and CDR2: KGHSH and LQKENI. The CDR3 is 14 amino acids. CDR3 DNA sequence: TGTGCCAGCGGGGAGGGGGGGACACCATACGAGCAGTACGTC. Its protein is CASGEGGTPYEQYV.

This clone was observed a handful of times. The J gene is TRBJ1-4, the V gene TRBV6-6; maybe TRBD1 (6 bases). The CDR3 extends over 15 amino acids. Trimming removed 6 bases at V and 5 bases at J, with 16 bases between. The germline gives CDR1 MNHNY, CDR2 SVGAGI (reference sequence). The CDR3 bases are TGTGCCAGCAGACCCCTCGGACAGTTCAATGAAAAACTGTTTTTT. Its translation is CASRPLGQFNEKLFF.

The V call is TRBV6-1, the J call TRBJ2-6; D may be TRBD1 (6 bases). The V gene's germline CDR1 is MNHNS and CDR2 SASEGT. Trimming left V 4 bases short and J 0 bases short, with 10 bases between. The CDR3 is made up of 16 amino acids. CDR3 loop: CASSAIGGSGANVLTF. Written as DNA, the CDR3 is TGTGCCAGCAGTGCGATAGGGGGCTCTGGGGCCAACGTCCTGACTTTC.

Turning to this clone: Other DNA variants within this sample encode the same CDR3. The J gene is TRBJ1-1, the V gene TRBV9; weak D call: TRBD1 (6 bases). This CDR3 contains 14 residues. The V end was cut by 0 bases, the J end by 3 bases, with 9 bases between. Germline values: CDR1 SGDLS, CDR2 YYNGEE. The DNA of the CDR3 is TGTGCCAGCAGCGTAGGTCCAGGGGACACTGAAGCTTTCTTT. Encoded protein: CASSVGPGDTEAFF. Combining the CDR3 with reference TRBV9 and TRBJ1-1 gives the whole variable domain DSGVTQTPKHLITATGQRVTLRCSPRSGDLSVYWYQQSLDQGLQFLIQYYNGEERAKGNILERFSAQQFPDLHSELNLSSLELGDSALYFCASSVGPGDTEAFFGQGTRLTVV.

This clone is a singleton in its sample. The V call is TRBV7-9, the J call TRBJ1-2; 10 positions match TRBD1. The CDR3 sequence is 17 residues long. With 5 bases clipped from V and 4 bases from J, the junction kept 13 bases outside the gene matches. Looked up from germline, CDR1 is SEHNR and CDR2 is FQNEAQ (reference sequence). CDR3 DNA: TGTGCCAGCAGCGAAGACAGGGGGCGCGAATGGATCTATGGCTACACCTTC. This translates into CASSEDRGREWIYGYTF.

V gene TRBV7-2 combines with J gene TRBJ1-6; 10 nucleotides agree with TRBD1. The V gene end was trimmed by 11 bases and the J gene end by 3 bases; junction bases not matched to a gene: 7. Germline loops: CDR1 SGHTA, CDR2 FQGNSA. There are 15 residues in the CDR3. The DNA of the CDR3 is TGTGCCGGCAAAGGGACAGGGGACTATAATTCACCCCTCCACTTT. It encodes CAGKGTGDYNSPLHF. Variable domain in full (rest from reference TRBV7-2 and TRBJ1-6): GAGVSQSPSNKVTEKGKDVELRCDPISGHTALYWYRQSLGQGLEFLIYFQGNSAPDKSGLPSDRFSAERTGGSVSTLTIQRTQQEDSAVYLCAGKGTGDYNSPLHFGNGTRLTVT.

The genes are TRBV28 and TRBJ1-1, with D perhaps TRBD1 (6 bases). This CDR3 is 17 amino acids long. CDR1 and CDR2 from the germline V gene are MDHEN and SYDVKM. V was pared by 6 bases and J by 7 bases, with 27 bases between. For the CDR3, the DNA is TGTGCCAGCAGCCCAACCCGACAGGACAGCTATACACATGAAGCTTTCTTT. Its translation is CASSPTRQDSYTHEAFF.

V gene TRBV13 combines with J gene TRBJ1-1, with D perhaps TRBD1 (5 bases). With 3 bases removed from V and 4 bases from J, the gap between germline ends came to 30 bases. CDR3 size: 20 residues. In germline, CDR1 is PRHDT, CDR2 FYEKMQ (reference sequence). Here the CDR3 reads CASSFMQGPRLTPIGTEAFF. For the CDR3, the DNA is TGTGCCAGCAGCTTTATGCAGGGCCCCCGGTTGACCCCAATAGGCACTGAAGCTTTCTTT.

This clone came up once. The chain has TRBV28 and TRBJ2-1; 8 bases match TRBD1. The V gene's germline CDR1 is MDHEN and CDR2 SYDVKM. Trimming took 3 bases from V and 9 from J; bases not matched to a gene: 13. This CDR3 is built from 16 residues. The CDR3, as DNA: TGTGCCAGCAGTTTGTTCCCCGGACAGGGTTTAATTGAGCAGTTCTTC. Protein product: CASSLFPGQGLIEQFF.